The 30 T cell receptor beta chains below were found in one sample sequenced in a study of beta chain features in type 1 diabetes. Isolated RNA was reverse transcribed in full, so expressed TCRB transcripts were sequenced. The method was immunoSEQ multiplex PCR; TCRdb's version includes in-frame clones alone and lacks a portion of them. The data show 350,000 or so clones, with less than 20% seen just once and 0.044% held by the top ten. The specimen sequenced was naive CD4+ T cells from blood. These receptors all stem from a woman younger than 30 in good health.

CDR3 region: CASSISGTGNTEAFF. DNA of the CDR3: TGTGCCAGCAGCATCTCCGGGACAGGGAACACTGAAGCTTTCTTT. The chain recombines TRBV7-3 with TRBJ1-1, with 8 bases identical to TRBD1. With 5 bases clipped from V and 1 base from J, the junction kept 6 bases outside the gene matches. Germline CDR1 and CDR2: SGHTA and FQGTGA. The CDR3 spans 15 residues. Full variable domain (missing parts from reference TRBV7-3 and TRBJ1-1): GAGVSQTPSNKVTEKGKYVELRCDPISGHTALYWYRQSLGQGPEFLIYFQGTGAADDSGLPNDRFFAVRPEGSVSTLKIQRTERGDSAVYLCASSISGTGNTEAFFGQGTRLTVV.

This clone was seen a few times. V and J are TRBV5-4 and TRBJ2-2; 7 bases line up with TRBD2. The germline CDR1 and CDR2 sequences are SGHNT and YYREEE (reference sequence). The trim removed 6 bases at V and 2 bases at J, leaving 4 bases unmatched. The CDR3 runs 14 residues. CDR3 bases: TGTGCCAGCACGGCGGGAGTCAACACCGGGGAGCTGTTTTTT. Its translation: CASTAGVNTGELFF.

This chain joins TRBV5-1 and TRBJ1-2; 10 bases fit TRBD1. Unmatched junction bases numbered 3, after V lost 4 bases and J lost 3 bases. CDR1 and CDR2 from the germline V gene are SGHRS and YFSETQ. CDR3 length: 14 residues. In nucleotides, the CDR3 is TGCGCCAGCAGCGGACAGGGGGGTGACTATGGCTACACCTTC. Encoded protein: CASSGQGGDYGYTF.

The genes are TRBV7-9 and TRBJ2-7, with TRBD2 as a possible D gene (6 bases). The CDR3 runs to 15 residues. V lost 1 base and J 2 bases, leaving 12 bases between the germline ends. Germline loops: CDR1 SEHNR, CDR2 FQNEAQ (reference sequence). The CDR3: CASSLVGGRAYEQYF. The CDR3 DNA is TGTGCCAGCAGCTTAGTCGGGGGTAGGGCCTACGAGCAGTACTTC.

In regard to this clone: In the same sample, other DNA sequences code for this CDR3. The CDR3 reads CASSPGGGSNQPQHF. The CDR3 DNA follows: TGTGCCAGCTCACCTGGGGGGGGTAGCAATCAGCCCCAGCATTTT. The V and J genes are TRBV18 and TRBJ1-5; D is possibly TRBD1 (5 bases). CDR1 and CDR2 from the germline V gene are KGHSH and LQKENI. The V and J ends lost 3 bases and 0 bases respectively, with 9 bases between them. This CDR3 is built from 15 residues.

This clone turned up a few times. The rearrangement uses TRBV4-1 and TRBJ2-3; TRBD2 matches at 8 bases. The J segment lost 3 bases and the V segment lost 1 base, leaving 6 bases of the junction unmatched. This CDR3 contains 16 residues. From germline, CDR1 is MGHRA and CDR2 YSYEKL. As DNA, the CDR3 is TGCGCCAGCAGCCAAGTCGCGAGCGGGAGAACAGATACGCAGTATTTT. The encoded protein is CASSQVASGRTDTQYF.

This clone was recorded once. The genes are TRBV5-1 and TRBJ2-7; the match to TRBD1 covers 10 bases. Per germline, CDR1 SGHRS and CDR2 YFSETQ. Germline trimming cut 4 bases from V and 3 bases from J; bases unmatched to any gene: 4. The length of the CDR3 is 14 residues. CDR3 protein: CASSTGQGLYEQYF. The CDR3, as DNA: TGCGCCAGCAGCACGGGACAGGGGCTCTACGAGCAGTACTTC.

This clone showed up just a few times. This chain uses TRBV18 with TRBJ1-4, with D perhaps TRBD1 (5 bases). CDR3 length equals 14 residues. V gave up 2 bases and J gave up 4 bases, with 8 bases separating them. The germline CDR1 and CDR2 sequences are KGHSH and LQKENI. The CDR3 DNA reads TGTGCCAGCTCACCAACCCAGGGTAATGAAAAACTGTTTTTT. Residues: CASSPTQGNEKLFF.

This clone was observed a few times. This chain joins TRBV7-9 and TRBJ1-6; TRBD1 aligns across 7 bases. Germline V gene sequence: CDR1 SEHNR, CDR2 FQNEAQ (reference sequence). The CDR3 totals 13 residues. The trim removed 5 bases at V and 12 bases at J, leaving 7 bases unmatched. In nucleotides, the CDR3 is TGTGCCAGCAGCCCCGGACAGGAACGACCCCTCCACTTT. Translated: CASSPGQERPLHF. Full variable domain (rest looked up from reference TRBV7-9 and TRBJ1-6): DTGVSQNPRHKITKRGQNVTFRCDPISEHNRLYWYRQTLGQGPEFLTYFQNEAQLEKSRLLSDRFSAERPKGSFSTLEIQRTEQGDSAMYLCASSPGQERPLHFGNGTRLTVT.

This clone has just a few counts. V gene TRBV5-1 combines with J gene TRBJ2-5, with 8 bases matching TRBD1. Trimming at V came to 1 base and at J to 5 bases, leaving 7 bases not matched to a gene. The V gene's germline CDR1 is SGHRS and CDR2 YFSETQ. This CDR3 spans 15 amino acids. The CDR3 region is CASSLLPGGEETQYF. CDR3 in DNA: TGCGCCAGCAGCTTGCTGCCAGGGGGCGAGGAGACCCAGTACTTC. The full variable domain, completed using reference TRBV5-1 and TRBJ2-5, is KAGVTQTPRYLIKTRGQQVTLSCSPISGHRSVSWYQQTPGQGLQFLFEYFSETQRNKGNFPGRFSGRQFSNSRSEMNVSTLELGDSALYLCASSLLPGGEETQYFGPGTRLLVL.

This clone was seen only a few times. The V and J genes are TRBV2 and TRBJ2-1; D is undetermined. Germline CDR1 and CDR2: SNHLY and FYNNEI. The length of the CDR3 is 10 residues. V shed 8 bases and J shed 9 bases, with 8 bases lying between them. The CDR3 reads CASRVVEQFF. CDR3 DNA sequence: TGTGCCAGCCGGGTGGTTGAGCAGTTCTTC.

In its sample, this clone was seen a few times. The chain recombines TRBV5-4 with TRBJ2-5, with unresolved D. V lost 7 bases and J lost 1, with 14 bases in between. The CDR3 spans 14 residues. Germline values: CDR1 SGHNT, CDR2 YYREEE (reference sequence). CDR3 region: CASHIRSTQETQYF. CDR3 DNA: TGTGCCAGCCACATAAGGAGCACCCAAGAGACCCAGTACTTC.

CDR3 region: CASSVGGQALANYGYTF. DNA for the CDR3: TGTGCCAGCAGCGTAGGAGGACAGGCTTTAGCTAACTATGGCTACACCTTC. The chain recombines TRBV9 with TRBJ1-2, with TRBD1 identical over 7 bases. The CDR3 contains 17 residues. J gave up 0 bases and V 0 bases, and 8 bases lay outside the gene matches. Per germline, CDR1 SGDLS and CDR2 YYNGEE.

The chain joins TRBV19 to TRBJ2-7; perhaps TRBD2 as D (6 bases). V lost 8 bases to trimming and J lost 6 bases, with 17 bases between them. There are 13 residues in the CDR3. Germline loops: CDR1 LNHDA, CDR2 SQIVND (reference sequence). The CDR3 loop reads CASADHAGREQYF. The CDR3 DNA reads TGTGCCAGTGCCGACCACGCGGGACGCGAGCAGTACTTC.

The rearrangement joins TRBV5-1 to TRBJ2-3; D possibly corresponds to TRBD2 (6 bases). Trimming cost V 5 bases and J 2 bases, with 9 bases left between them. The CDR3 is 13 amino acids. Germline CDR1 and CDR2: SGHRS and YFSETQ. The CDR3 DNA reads TGCGCCAGCAGGGGCGGGGTCACAGATACGCAGTATTTT. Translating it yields CASRGGVTDTQYF.

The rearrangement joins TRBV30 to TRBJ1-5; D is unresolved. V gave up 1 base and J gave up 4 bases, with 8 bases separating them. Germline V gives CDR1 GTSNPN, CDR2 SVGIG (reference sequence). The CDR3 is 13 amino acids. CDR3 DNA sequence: TGTGCCTGGAGTGCTTATGCGAATCAGCCCCAGCATTTT. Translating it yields CAWSAYANQPQHF.

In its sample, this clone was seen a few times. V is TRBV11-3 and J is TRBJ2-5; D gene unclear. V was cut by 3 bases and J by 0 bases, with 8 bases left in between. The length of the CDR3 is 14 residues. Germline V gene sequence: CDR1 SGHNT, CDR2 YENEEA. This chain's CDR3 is CASSFTLYQETQYF. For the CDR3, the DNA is TGTGCCAGCAGCTTCACTTTGTACCAAGAGACCCAGTACTTC.

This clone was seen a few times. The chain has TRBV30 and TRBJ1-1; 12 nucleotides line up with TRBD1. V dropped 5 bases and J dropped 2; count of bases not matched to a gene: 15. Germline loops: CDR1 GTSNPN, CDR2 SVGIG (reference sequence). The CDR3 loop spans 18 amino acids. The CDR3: CAWVGVLGQGARNTEAFF. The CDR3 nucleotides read TGTGCCTGGGTAGGAGTGTTGGGACAGGGGGCGCGCAACACTGAAGCTTTCTTT. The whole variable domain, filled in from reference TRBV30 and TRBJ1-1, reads SQTIHQWPATLVQPVGSPLSLECTVEGTSNPNLYWYRQAAGRGLQLLFYSVGIGQISSEVPQNLSASRPQDRQFILSSKKLLLSDSGFYLCAWVGVLGQGARNTEAFFGQGTRLTVV.

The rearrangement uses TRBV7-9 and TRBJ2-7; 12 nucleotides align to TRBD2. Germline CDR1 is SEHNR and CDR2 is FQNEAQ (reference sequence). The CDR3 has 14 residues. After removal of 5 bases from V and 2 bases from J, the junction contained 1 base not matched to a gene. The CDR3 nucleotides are TGTGCCAGCAGCCGGACTAGCGGGACCTACGAGCAGTACTTC. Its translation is CASSRTSGTYEQYF.

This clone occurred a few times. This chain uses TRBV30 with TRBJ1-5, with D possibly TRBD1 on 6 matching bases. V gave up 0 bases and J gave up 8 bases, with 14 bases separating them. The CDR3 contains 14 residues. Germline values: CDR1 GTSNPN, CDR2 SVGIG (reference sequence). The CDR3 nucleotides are TGTGCCTGGAGTGTGAGGGGGGGAGAGGAGCCCCAGCATTTT. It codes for CAWSVRGGEEPQHF.

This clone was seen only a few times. DNA for the CDR3: TGTGCCACCAGCATCGACAGGGGGAGGAACACCATATATTTT. It is translated as CATSIDRGRNTIYF. J is TRBJ1-3 and V is TRBV15, with 9 bases aligning to TRBD1. Germline CDR1 reads LNHNV; CDR2 reads YYDKDF (reference sequence). The CDR3 runs to 14 residues. With V trimmed by 4 bases and J by 7 bases, 5 bases remained unmatched.

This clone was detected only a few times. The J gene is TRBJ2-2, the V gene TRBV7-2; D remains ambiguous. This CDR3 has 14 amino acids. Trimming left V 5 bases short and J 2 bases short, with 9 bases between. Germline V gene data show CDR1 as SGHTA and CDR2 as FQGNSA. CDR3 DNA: TGTGCCAGCAGCCCGCGAGTCAACACCGGGGAGCTGTTTTTT. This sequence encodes CASSPRVNTGELFF.

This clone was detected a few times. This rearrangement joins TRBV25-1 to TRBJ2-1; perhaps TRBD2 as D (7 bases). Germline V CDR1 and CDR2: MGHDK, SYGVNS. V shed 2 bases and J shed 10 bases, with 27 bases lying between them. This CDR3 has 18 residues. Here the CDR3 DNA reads TGTGCCAGCAGTGAAGTTTGGACAGCGGGAAGGGCCAGAGGGGAGCAGTTCTTC. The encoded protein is CASSEVWTAGRARGEQFF. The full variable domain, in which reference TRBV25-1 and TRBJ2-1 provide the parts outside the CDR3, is EADIYQTPRYLVIGTGKKITLECSQTMGHDKMYWYQQDPGMELHLIHYSYGVNSTEKGDLSSESTVSRIRTEHFPLTLESARPSHTSQYLCASSEVWTAGRARGEQFFGPGTRLTVL.

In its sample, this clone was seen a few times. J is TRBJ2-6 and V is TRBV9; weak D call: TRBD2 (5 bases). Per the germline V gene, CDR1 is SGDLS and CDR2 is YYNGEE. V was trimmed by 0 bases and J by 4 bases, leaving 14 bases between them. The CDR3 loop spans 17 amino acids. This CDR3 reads CASSVGTLPLGANVLTF. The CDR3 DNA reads TGTGCCAGCAGCGTAGGGACTCTACCTTTGGGGGCCAACGTCCTGACTTTC. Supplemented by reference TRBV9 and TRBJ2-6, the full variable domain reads DSGVTQTPKHLITATGQRVTLRCSPRSGDLSVYWYQQSLDQGLQFLIQYYNGEERAKGNILERFSAQQFPDLHSELNLSSLELGDSALYFCASSVGTLPLGANVLTFGAGSRLTVL.

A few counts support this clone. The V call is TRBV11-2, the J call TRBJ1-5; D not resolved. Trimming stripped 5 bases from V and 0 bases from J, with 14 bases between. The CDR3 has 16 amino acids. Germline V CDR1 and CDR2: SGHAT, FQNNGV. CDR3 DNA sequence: TGTGCCAGCAGCGCCTGGACGGGAGGTAGCAATCAGCCCCAGCATTTT. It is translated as CASSAWTGGSNQPQHF.

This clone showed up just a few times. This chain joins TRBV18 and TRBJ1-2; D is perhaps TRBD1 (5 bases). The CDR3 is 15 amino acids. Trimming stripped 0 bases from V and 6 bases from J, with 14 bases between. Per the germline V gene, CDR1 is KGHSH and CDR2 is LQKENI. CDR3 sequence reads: CASSPPIGGVDGYTF. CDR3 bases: TGTGCCAGCTCACCACCGATCGGAGGGGTAGATGGCTACACCTTC.

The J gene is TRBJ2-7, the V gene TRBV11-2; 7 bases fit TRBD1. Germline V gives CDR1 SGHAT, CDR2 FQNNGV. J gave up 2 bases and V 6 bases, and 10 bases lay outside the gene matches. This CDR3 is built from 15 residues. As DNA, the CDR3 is TGTGCCAGCAGTAAACCTCAGGGGGTCGCCTACGAGCAGTACTTC. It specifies CASSKPQGVAYEQYF.

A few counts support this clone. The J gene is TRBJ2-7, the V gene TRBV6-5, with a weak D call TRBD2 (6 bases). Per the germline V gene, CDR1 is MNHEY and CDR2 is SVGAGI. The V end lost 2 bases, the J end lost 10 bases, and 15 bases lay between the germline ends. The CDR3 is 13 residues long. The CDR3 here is CASSYESWRDQYF. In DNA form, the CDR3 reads TGTGCCAGCAGTTACGAGTCCTGGCGGGACCAGTACTTC.

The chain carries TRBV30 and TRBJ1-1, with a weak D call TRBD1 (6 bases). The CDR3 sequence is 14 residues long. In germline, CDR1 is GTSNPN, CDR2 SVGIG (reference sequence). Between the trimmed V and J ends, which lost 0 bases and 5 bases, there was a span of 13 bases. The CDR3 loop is CAWSVRGGETEAFF. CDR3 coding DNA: TGTGCCTGGAGTGTAAGGGGGGGCGAAACTGAAGCTTTCTTT.

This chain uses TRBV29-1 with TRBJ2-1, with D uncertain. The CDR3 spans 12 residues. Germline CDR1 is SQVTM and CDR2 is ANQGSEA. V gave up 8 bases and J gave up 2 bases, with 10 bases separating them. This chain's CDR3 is CSPRQAYNEQFF. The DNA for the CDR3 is TGCAGCCCCCGACAAGCCTACAATGAGCAGTTCTTC.